The 16 T cell receptor beta chains below come from one sample, sequenced in a study of shared clonotypes between healthy human individuals. The data were produced by immunoSEQ multiplex PCR, yet TCRdb's version contains in-frame clones alone and is incomplete. Of some 1,400,000 clones in the sample, roughly 96% were seen once. The sample consisted of naive CD4+ T cells sorted from blood. The subset is: CD45RA+ positively selected. The receptors originated from a man in his thirties or forties in good health.

The gene calls are TRBV9 and TRBJ1-3; the D is unclear. CDR1 and CDR2 from the germline V gene are SGDLS and YYNGEE. Trimming stripped 7 bases from V and 3 bases from J, with 8 bases between. The length of the CDR3 is 12 residues. For the CDR3, the DNA is TGTGCCAGCGGGGTCCTTGGAAACACCATATATTTT. Protein sequence: CASGVLGNTIYF.

This sequence joins TRBV7-3 and TRBJ2-1; tentatively, D is TRBD1 (6 bases). Germline V CDR1 and CDR2: SGHTA, FQGTGA. V lost 5 bases, J lost 2 bases, and 13 bases lay in between. The CDR3 is made up of 15 amino acids. CDR3 residues: CASSPNTGTYNEQFF. As DNA, the CDR3 is TGTGCCAGCAGCCCTAATACAGGGACCTACAATGAGCAGTTCTTC.

This sequence joins TRBV6-5 and TRBJ2-1; perhaps TRBD1 as D (6 bases). Germline V CDR1 and CDR2: MNHEY, SVGAGI. The CDR3 extends over 15 amino acids. The ends were cut back, 0 bases at V and 4 bases at J, with 10 bases in the middle. In DNA, the CDR3 is TGTGCCAGCAGTTACTCTGGGACACCTTACAATGAGCAGTTCTTC. Amino acid sequence: CASSYSGTPYNEQFF.

The chain employs TRBV11-1 and TRBJ2-7; 7 bases match TRBD2. V was pared by 3 bases and J by 5 bases, with 10 bases of the junction left unmatched. Germline V gene data show CDR1 as SGHAT and CDR2 as FQDESV (reference sequence). The CDR3 consists of 15 residues. CDR3 nucleotides: TGTGCCAGCAGCTTTGTGGCGGGAGCTGTAAACGAGCAGTACTTC. Translated, it gives CASSFVAGAVNEQYF.

The rearrangement joins TRBV19 to TRBJ1-5; no clear D. V shed 4 bases and J shed 7 bases, with 14 bases lying between them. This CDR3 is 14 amino acids long. CDR1 is LNHDA, CDR2 SQIVND, per germline (reference sequence). The CDR3 reads CASSSTASRQPQHF. For the CDR3, the DNA is TGTGCCAGTAGTAGTACAGCCTCCCGCCAGCCCCAGCATTTT.

The CDR3 loop reads CSVVDTTLGDTQYF. The CDR3 nucleotides read TGCAGCGTTGTGGACACCACCCTAGGGGATACGCAGTATTTT. The genes are TRBV29-1 and TRBJ2-3; D is possibly TRBD1 (5 bases). The CDR3 spans 14 residues. Germline V gives CDR1 SQVTM, CDR2 ANQGSEA. Trimming cost V 4 bases and J 6 bases, with 17 bases left between them.

V usage is TRBV6-5 and J usage is TRBJ2-7; TRBD2 is a possible D gene (7 bases). CDR1 is MNHEY, CDR2 SVGAGI, per germline. Trimming left V 3 bases short and J 7 bases short, with 16 bases between. The CDR3 is made up of 14 amino acids. The DNA for the CDR3 is TGTGCCAGCAGTTATTGGGGAGGGCAGGGGGAGCAGTACTTC. This gives the protein CASSYWGGQGEQYF.

The V and J genes are TRBV19 and TRBJ2-3, with D hard to call. Germline V CDR1 and CDR2: LNHDA, SQIVND (reference sequence). The CDR3 covers 14 residues. V lost 3 bases, J lost 1 base, and 8 bases lay in between. The CDR3 is CASSIVSGTDTQYF. In nucleotides, the CDR3 is TGTGCCAGTAGTATTGTAAGTGGCACAGATACGCAGTATTTT.

The rearrangement links TRBV6-5 to TRBJ2-7; 7 bases match TRBD2. The junction had 9 bases not matched to a gene; V was cut back by 8 bases and J by 5 bases. The germline V gene has CDR1 MNHEY and CDR2 SVGAGI. The CDR3 spans 13 residues. In DNA, the CDR3 is TGTGCCAGCGCTACGACTAGCTACCACGAGCAGTACTTC. Translation gives CASATTSYHEQYF.

V usage is TRBV18 and J usage is TRBJ2-6; D possibly corresponds to TRBD1 (6 bases). V lost 2 bases and J lost 2, with 16 bases in between. From germline, CDR1 is KGHSH and CDR2 LQKENI. This CDR3 is built from 18 residues. The CDR3 is CASSPSQGVLTGANVLTF. The CDR3 bases are TGTGCCAGCTCACCATCACAGGGAGTCCTCACTGGGGCCAACGTCCTGACTTTC. Full variable domain (remainder filled in from reference TRBV18 and TRBJ2-6): NAGVMQNPRHLVRRRGQEARLRCSPMKGHSHVYWYRQLPEEGLKFMVYLQKENIIDESGMPKERFSAEFPKEGPSILRIQQVVRGDSAAYFCASSPSQGVLTGANVLTFGAGSRLTVL.

In its sample, this clone was seen once. The rearrangement uses TRBV4-2 and TRBJ2-1; the D gene is possibly TRBD2 (6 bases). Trimming took off 1 base at V and 5 bases at J, with 12 bases between the two ends. Germline V gene sequence: CDR1 LGHNA, CDR2 YNFKEQ. The CDR3 spans 15 residues. DNA for the CDR3: TGTGCCAGCAGCCAAGGATTGGCGGGACACAATGAGCAGTTCTTC. As protein: CASSQGLAGHNEQFF.

This clone was detected once. The gene calls are TRBV10-3 and TRBJ2-7; the D gene is possibly TRBD1 (7 bases). CDR1 and CDR2 (germline): ENHRY, SYGVKD. Trimming cost V 0 bases and J 13 bases, with 13 bases left between them. The CDR3 loop spans 12 amino acids. The CDR3 coding sequence is TGTGCCATCAGTGAGTCGGAAGGAGGGGGCTACTTC. This gives the protein CAISESEGGGYF.

The rearrangement links TRBV11-2 to TRBJ1-2; no reliable D call. Looked up from germline, CDR1 is SGHAT and CDR2 is FQNNGV. V gave up 5 bases and J gave up 5 bases, with 9 bases separating them. This CDR3 contains 12 residues. Here the CDR3 DNA reads TGTGCCAGCAGCAAGGAGTCGTATGGCTACACCTTC. This encodes CASSKESYGYTF.

This chain connects TRBV28 to TRBJ2-5, with TRBD2 matching over 8 bases. Looked up from germline, CDR1 is MDHEN and CDR2 is SYDVKM. The CDR3 is 11 amino acids. The CDR3, as DNA: TGTATGACGGGAGGGTGGGAGACCCAGTACTTC. It yields the protein CMTGGWETQYF.

The gene calls are TRBV6-5 and TRBJ2-1; 7 bases agree with TRBD1. The length of the CDR3 is 15 residues. CDR1 MNHEY and CDR2 SVGAGI come from the germline V gene. J gave up 1 base and V 4 bases, and 4 bases lay outside the gene matches. The CDR3 region has the DNA TGTGCCAGCAGTTCTCAGGGGGATTCCTACAATGAGCAGTTCTTC. This encodes CASSSQGDSYNEQFF.

The chain links TRBV4-1 to TRBJ2-3, with 8 positions matching TRBD2. The V and J ends lost 1 base and 3 bases, in that order; junction bases with no gene match: 3. This CDR3 spans 15 amino acids. The V gene's germline CDR1 is MGHRA and CDR2 YSYEKL. The DNA for the CDR3 is TGCGCCAGCAGCCAAGGCGGGAGGCTTACAGATACGCAGTATTTT. It yields the protein CASSQGGRLTDTQYF.